Many counts were recorded for the clone carrying this T cell receptor (beta chain). This sample is part of a study of glioma-infiltrating T cells. Using RNA template, CDR3s of TCR alpha and beta were amplified with iRepertoire arm-PCR. TCRdb recomputed calls from the multiplex PCR reads with MiXCR, one row per CDR3 protein. There are approximately 130,000 distinct CDR3 sequences in the sample; around a quarter occur only once, and roughly a quarter lies in the top ten. The ends lost 6 bases at V and 2 bases at J; junction bases unmatched: 3. The germline V gene encodes CDR1 MNHEY and CDR2 SMNVEV (reference sequence). CDR3 length: 15 residues.

V and J are TRBV27 and TRBJ2-2, with 10 positions matching TRBD2. The sample was glioma tissue, nonneoplastic brain tissue, or PBMCs (not recorded which). The TCR originated in a human donor with low-grade glioma or glioblastoma, undergoing nonglioma brain surgery, or in good health (not recorded which). CDR3 sequence (DNA): TGTGCCAGCAGACTAGCGGGACCTAACACCGGGGAGCTGTTTTTT. It specifies CASRLAGPNTGELFF.